This is a list of T cell receptor beta chains from one sample in a study of blood T cells in healthy people across ages. From the 5' RACE reads, TCRdb called clonotypes with MiXCR, one entry per CDR3 protein. Of some 700,000 distinct CDR3 sequences listed, 40% to 45% were seen once; the top ten hold roughly 19%. The sequencing input was blood. The origin of the receptors is a woman aged 55-69 years in good health. The CDR3 runs from the conserved cysteine through the conserved F or W. A D gene is named only where the DNA matches it firmly. Rows may omit the clone size; those that give it use once, few, many or a size class.

v_call,clone_size,j_call,d_call,cdr3_aa,cdr3_nt
TRBV10-3,many,TRBJ2-5,TRBD2,CAISVTSESRRETQYF,TGTGCCATCAGTGTAACTAGCGAGAGTCGACGGGAGACCCAGTACTTC
TRBV20-1,few,TRBJ2-2,-,CSARKGQANTGELFF,TGCAGTGCTAGGAAGGGGCAAGCGAACACCGGGGAGCTGTTTTTT
TRBV6-5,once,TRBJ1-3,-,CASSYGGRQPSSGNTIYF,TGTGCCAGCAGTTACGGGGGGAGACAGCCGAGCTCTGGAAACACCATATATTTT
TRBV18,few,TRBJ2-3,TRBD2,CASSPQGAGGPSDTQYF,TGTGCCAGCTCACCCCAAGGAGCGGGGGGGCCATCCGATACGCAGTATTTT
TRBV4-1,-,TRBJ2-5,-,CASSLGTGYQETQYF,TGCGCCAGCAGCCTGGGGACCGGGTACCAAGAGACCCAGTACTTC
TRBV9,-,TRBJ2-7,-,CASSVGGPYYEQYF,TGTGCCAGCAGCGTTGGGGGGCCCTATTACGAGCAGTACTTC
TRBV5-1,few,TRBJ2-6,-,CASSLEGLSGANVLTF,TGCGCCAGCAGCTTGGAAGGTCTCTCTGGGGCCAACGTCCTGACTTTC
TRBV12-3/TRBV12-4,few,TRBJ1-2,TRBD1,CASSHGTGYGYTF,TGTGCCAGCAGCCATGGGACAGGCTATGGCTACACCTTC
TRBV12-3/TRBV12-4,-,TRBJ2-7,-,CATLGSTYEQYF,TGTGCCACCCTCGGCAGTACCTACGAGCAGTACTTC
TRBV7-3,-,TRBJ1-2,TRBD1,CASSLTGLQGKLDGYTF,TGTGCCAGCAGCTTAACCGGGCTACAGGGGAAACTTGATGGCTACACCTTC
TRBV20-1,-,TRBJ2-3,TRBD1,CSARGTGKSTDTQYF,TGCAGTGCTAGGGGGACAGGGAAGTCCACAGATACGCAGTATTTT
TRBV4-3,-,TRBJ1-1,-,CASSPARGTMNTEAFF,TGCGCCAGCAGCCCGGCTCGGGGGACCATGAACACTGAAGCTTTCTTT
TRBV5-5,-,TRBJ2-5,-,CASSVPAQETQYF,TGTGCCAGCAGCGTGCCTGCTCAAGAGACCCAGTACTTC
TRBV6-2/TRBV6-3,few,TRBJ2-1,-,CASSYGDHSYNEQFF,TGTGCCAGCAGTTACGGCGACCATTCCTACAATGAGCAGTTCTTC
TRBV7-2,few,TRBJ2-7,TRBD2,CASSLFGTSEGEQYF,TGTGCCAGCAGCTTATTCGGAACTAGCGAAGGCGAGCAGTACTTC
TRBV24-1,-,TRBJ1-2,TRBD1,CATSDPSTGALGYGYTF,TGTGCCACCAGTGATCCTTCAACAGGGGCTCTCGGCTATGGCTACACCTTC
TRBV5-1,once,TRBJ2-1,TRBD2,CASSLRSGGAPDEQFF,TGCGCCAGCAGCTTGAGGTCCGGGGGGGCTCCCGATGAGCAGTTCTTC
TRBV20-1,-,TRBJ1-2,-,CSARDYATYGYTF,TGCAGTGCTAGAGACTACGCGACCTATGGCTACACCTTC
TRBV28,many,TRBJ2-7,TRBD1,CASSTFPGTGSYEQYF,TGTGCCAGCAGCACTTTCCCCGGGACAGGATCTTACGAGCAGTACTTC
TRBV20-1,-,TRBJ2-1,TRBD2,CSASGTSGRARCGQFF,TGCAGTGCTAGCGGGACTAGCGGGAGGGCCCGGTGCGGGCAGTTCTTC
TRBV20-1,-,TRBJ2-7,TRBD2,CSAPPSGGSSYEQYF,TGCAGTGCTCCCCCCAGCGGGGGGAGCTCCTACGAGCAGTACTTC
TRBV5-1,-,TRBJ1-5,-,CASSLAGLVNQPQHF,TGCGCCAGCAGCTTGGCGGGGTTGGTCAATCAGCCCCAGCATTTT
TRBV7-2,once,TRBJ2-1,TRBD2,CASSPPDSGSLYEQFF,TGTGCCAGCAGCCCGCCTGATAGCGGGAGTCTATACGAGCAGTTCTTC
TRBV29-1,few,TRBJ2-5,-,CSVLDTYQETQYF,TGCAGCGTTCTAGACACTTATCAAGAGACCCAGTACTTC
TRBV7-6,-,TRBJ1-6,-,CASSFLGPGNNSPLHF,TGTGCCAGCAGCTTTTTGGGGCCGGGGAATAATTCACCCCTCCACTTT
TRBV12-3/TRBV12-4,-,TRBJ1-2,TRBD1,CASSQGQSNYGYTF,TGTGCCAGCAGTCAGGGACAGTCTAACTATGGCTACACCTTC
TRBV6-6,-,TRBJ1-3,-,CASTSPQGGGNTIYF,TGTGCCAGCACCTCACCACAGGGTGGTGGAAACACCATATATTTT
TRBV20-1,-,TRBJ2-3,-,CSARDPTNRDTQYF,TGCAGTGCTAGAGACCCCACCAACAGGGATACGCAGTATTTT
TRBV7-9,-,TRBJ1-1,-,CASSLLSGDTEAFF,TGTGCCAGCAGCTTACTGAGTGGGGACACTGAAGCTTTCTTT